The 26 T cell receptor beta chains reported below all come from one sample, sequenced in a study of T cell changes during pregnancy in multiple sclerosis. Here immunoSEQ multiplex PCR was the method, and the copy in TCRdb shows in-frame clones only, minus some. Here the sample spans 77,000 or so clones, 93% being singletons. The sequences come from peripheral blood, collected in the second trimester of pregnancy. The receptors were sampled from a female donor in good health, enrolled as a control in a pregnancy study.

The chain joins TRBV11-2 to TRBJ1-4, with D unresolved. V was shortened by 1 base and J by 3 bases, with 6 bases between the two germline ends. Germline loops: CDR1 SGHAT, CDR2 FQNNGV. The CDR3 runs 14 residues. The CDR3 DNA sequence: TGTGCCAGCAGCTTAGTTTACTCTAATGAAAAACTGTTTTTT. It encodes CASSLVYSNEKLFF.

The V and J genes are TRBV29-1 and TRBJ2-1; 16 nucleotides match TRBD2. Per germline, CDR1 SQVTM and CDR2 ANQGSEA. The trim removed 4 bases at V and 6 bases at J, leaving 6 bases unmatched. The length of the CDR3 is 16 residues. The CDR3 loop reads CSVVGTSGGAFNEQFF. CDR3 in DNA: TGCAGCGTTGTAGGGACTAGCGGGGGGGCGTTCAATGAGCAGTTCTTC.

V usage is TRBV5-6 and J usage is TRBJ1-2; TRBD1 might be the D (5 bases). The CDR3 is 16 residues long. Germline V gene lookup returns CDR1 SGHDT and CDR2 YYEEEE. Trimming took off 6 bases at V and 8 bases at J, with 26 bases between the two ends. The CDR3 protein is CASTTRRTTSSRGYTF. In DNA, the CDR3 is TGTGCCAGCACCACCCGAAGGACAACCTCATCTCGGGGCTACACCTTC. Combining the CDR3 with reference TRBV5-6 and TRBJ1-2 gives the whole variable domain DAGVTQSPTHLIKTRGQQVTLRCSPKSGHDTVSWYQQALGQGPQFIFQYYEEEERQRGNFPDRFSGHQFPNYSSELNVNALLLGDSALYLCASTTRRTTSSRGYTFGSGTRLTVV.

The chain is built from TRBV19 and TRBJ1-2, with no clear D. The V end lost 5 bases, the J end lost 8 bases, and 18 bases lay between the germline ends. Germline loops: CDR1 LNHDA, CDR2 SQIVND (reference sequence). The CDR3 has 14 residues. The CDR3 loop reads CASSSTNPRGGYTF. DNA for the CDR3: TGTGCCAGTAGTTCAACTAATCCCCGGGGAGGCTACACCTTC. The complete variable domain, with remaining parts taken from reference TRBV19 and TRBJ1-2, reads DGGITQSPKYLFRKEGQNVTLSCEQNLNHDAMYWYRQDPGQGLRLIYYSQIVNDFQKGDIAEGYSVSREKKESFPLTVTSAQKNPTAFYLCASSSTNPRGGYTFGSGTRLTVV.

The chain employs TRBV7-9 and TRBJ2-7; 7 nucleotides align to TRBD1. Germline assignment: CDR1 SEHNR and CDR2 FQNEAQ (reference sequence). The length of the CDR3 is 15 residues. V shed 2 bases and J 7 bases; nucleotides not matched to a gene: 11. The CDR3 loop is CASSLRTGVSEEQYF. Written as DNA, the CDR3 is TGTGCCAGCAGCTTACGTACAGGGGTCTCGGAAGAGCAGTACTTC.

The chain combines TRBV7-8 with TRBJ2-5; D remains ambiguous. Germline loops: CDR1 SGHVS, CDR2 FQNEAQ. Trimming took off 1 base at V and 5 bases at J, with 5 bases between the two ends. The CDR3 runs 12 residues. CDR3 region: CASSLVAETQYF. The CDR3 DNA reads TGTGCCAGCAGCTTAGTCGCGGAGACCCAGTACTTC.

J is TRBJ1-1 and V is TRBV11-3; D is undetermined. This CDR3 contains 15 residues. Germline CDR1 reads SGHNT; CDR2 reads YENEEA. Trimming cost V 5 bases and J 4 bases, with 17 bases left between them. In DNA form, the CDR3 reads TGTGCCAGCAGCCCCCTGACGGAGTATAGCACTGAAGCTTTCTTT. Amino acids: CASSPLTEYSTEAFF.

This sequence joins TRBV9 and TRBJ1-6; 8 positions match TRBD1. The CDR3 has 14 amino acids. Losses at the gene ends were 3 bases for V and 10 bases for J; bases not matched to a gene: 6. Germline lookup yields CDR1 SGDLS and CDR2 YYNGEE. CDR3 nucleotide sequence: TGTGCCAGCAGCGAGACAGGGGTAAGCTCACCCCTCCACTTT. Amino acid sequence: CASSETGVSSPLHF.

The chain uses TRBV11-3 and TRBJ2-1, with D unresolved. This CDR3 has 15 amino acids. In germline, CDR1 is SGHNT, CDR2 YENEEA. V lost 3 bases, J lost 4 bases, and 13 bases lay in between. DNA of the CDR3: TGTGCCAGCAGCTTGTACATACGCCCTTACAATGAGCAGTTCTTC. It codes for CASSLYIRPYNEQFF.

The chain employs TRBV29-1 and TRBJ2-2; a possible D gene is TRBD1 (5 bases). CDR3 size: 14 residues. Germline CDR1 SQVTM, CDR2 ANQGSEA. V shed 2 bases and J shed 5 bases, with 12 bases lying between them. The CDR3 reads CSVELWGETGELFF. The DNA for the CDR3 is TGCAGCGTTGAATTGTGGGGCGAAACCGGGGAGCTGTTTTTT.

The gene calls are TRBV10-3 and TRBJ1-5; TRBD1 agrees at 7 bases. Looked up from germline, CDR1 is ENHRY and CDR2 is SYGVKD. The CDR3 sequence is 14 residues long. The V and J ends lost 3 bases and 6 bases, in that order; junction bases with no gene match: 5. The CDR3 region is CAISDRDRSQPQHF. The CDR3 DNA reads as TGTGCCATCAGTGATCGGGACAGAAGTCAGCCCCAGCATTTT.

This chain connects TRBV18 to TRBJ2-7, with 13 bases that match TRBD2. This CDR3 has 15 residues. The J segment lost 6 bases and the V segment lost 2 bases, leaving 4 bases of the junction unmatched. Germline CDR1 reads KGHSH; CDR2 reads LQKENI. This chain's CDR3 is CASSPSGLAGSEQYF. CDR3 bases: TGTGCCAGCTCACCATCGGGACTAGCGGGGTCCGAGCAGTACTTC.

This clone was detected only once. The genes are TRBV2 and TRBJ2-3; 8 nucleotides agree with TRBD2. V dropped 7 bases and J dropped 11; count of bases not matched to a gene: 17. Germline CDR1 SNHLY, CDR2 FYNNEI. The CDR3 spans 15 residues. The CDR3 region has the DNA TGTGCCAGCAAGAGGGACGCTAGCGGGTCTTCTGGGCAGTATTTT. Translating it yields CASKRDASGSSGQYF.

V is TRBV10-3 and J is TRBJ1-2; D may be TRBD1 (5 bases). From germline, CDR1 is ENHRY and CDR2 SYGVKD. CDR3 length: 14 amino acids. Trimming cost V 4 bases and J 8 bases, with 17 bases left between them. The CDR3 coding sequence is TGTGCCATCAGTGTGAAGGGGAAAGGCACCGGCTACACCTTC. This codes for CAISVKGKGTGYTF.

This chain uses TRBV4-3 with TRBJ2-2; 10 bases are shared with TRBD2. Germline CDR1 LGHNA, CDR2 YSLEER. The trim removed 2 bases at V and 7 bases at J, leaving 7 bases unmatched. The CDR3 has 16 residues. The CDR3 sequence is CASSQWSGGGSGELFF. The CDR3 bases are TGCGCCAGCAGCCAATGGAGCGGGGGGGGTAGCGGGGAGCTGTTTTTT.

This clone was seen once. The chain combines TRBV30 with TRBJ1-3; a weak D match, TRBD1 (6 bases). CDR1 and CDR2 from the germline V gene are GTSNPN and SVGIG (reference sequence). The CDR3 is 12 amino acids. V gave up 7 bases and J gave up 2 bases, with 9 bases separating them. DNA of the CDR3: TGTGCCTTTTCAGGGGCTGGAAACACCATATATTTT. Protein product: CAFSGAGNTIYF.

This rearrangement joins TRBV6-1 to TRBJ2-7, with TRBD1 identical over 8 bases. CDR1 is MNHNS and CDR2 is SASEGT in the germline V gene. Trimming cost V 2 bases and J 4 bases; bases outside gene matches: 7. This CDR3 region has 15 residues. The chain's CDR3 is CASSELQGAFYEQYF. The CDR3 DNA is TGTGCCAGCAGTGAACTTCAGGGGGCGTTTTACGAGCAGTACTTC.

This clone was picked up one time. This chain uses TRBV4-3 with TRBJ2-3; TRBD1 is a possible D gene (6 bases). The CDR3 loop spans 16 amino acids. Deletions cut 4 bases from V and 2 bases from J, with 16 bases between. CDR1 LGHNA and CDR2 YSLEER come from the germline V gene. The CDR3: CASSRISDSVTDTQYF. In DNA, the CDR3 is TGCGCCAGCAGCCGCATATCGGACAGCGTCACAGATACGCAGTATTTT.

The CDR3 region is CASSLNPLAGPYNEQFF. CDR3 bases: TGTGCCAGCAGCTTAAACCCCCTAGCGGGGCCTTACAATGAGCAGTTCTTC. The chain employs TRBV7-3 and TRBJ2-1; 9 bases match TRBD2. Losses at the gene ends were 1 base for V and 4 bases for J; bases not matched to a gene: 8. The CDR3 has 17 amino acids. CDR1 and CDR2 from the germline V gene are SGHTA and FQGTGA.

The chain combines TRBV7-9 with TRBJ2-3; 7 bases are shared with TRBD1. Germline V gene data show CDR1 as SEHNR and CDR2 as FQNEAQ (reference sequence). The junction had 11 bases not matched to a gene; V was cut back by 2 bases and J by 0 bases. The CDR3 runs 18 residues. The CDR3 coding sequence is TGTGCCAGCAGCTTATTACAGGGGAACCGCGCTAGCACAGATACGCAGTATTTT. It is translated as CASSLLQGNRASTDTQYF.

The chain has TRBV6-5 and TRBJ1-5; TRBD1 aligns across 7 bases. Per the germline V gene, CDR1 is MNHEY and CDR2 is SVGAGI. The CDR3 sequence is 15 residues long. V was pared by 5 bases and J by 5 bases, with 9 bases of the junction left unmatched. The CDR3 loop is CASSPTGRDYQPQHF. DNA for the CDR3: TGTGCCAGCAGTCCGACAGGGAGAGACTATCAGCCCCAGCATTTT.

The chain recombines TRBV7-2 with TRBJ1-4; TRBD1 aligns across 7 bases. The trim removed 5 bases at V and 2 bases at J, leaving 8 bases unmatched. Germline loops: CDR1 SGHTA, CDR2 FQGNSA. The CDR3 is 16 amino acids. The CDR3: CASSRRGVGTNEKLFF. CDR3 nucleotides: TGTGCCAGCAGCCGCAGGGGGGTCGGTACTAATGAAAAACTGTTTTTT.

V gene TRBV4-2 combines with J gene TRBJ2-5, with 10 bases lining up with TRBD2. The CDR3 loop spans 17 amino acids. Losses at the gene ends were 0 bases for V and 4 bases for J; bases not matched to a gene: 8. CDR1 and CDR2 from the germline V gene are LGHNA and YNFKEQ. This CDR3 reads CASSQDLSGGARETQYF. The CDR3 nucleotides are TGTGCCAGCAGCCAAGACCTCAGCGGGGGGGCTCGAGAGACCCAGTACTTC.

The chain is built from TRBV7-8 and TRBJ1-6; TRBD1 agrees at 7 bases. With 0 bases clipped from V and 7 bases from J, the junction kept 6 bases outside the gene matches. Germline CDR1 SGHVS, CDR2 FQNEAQ. The CDR3 consists of 16 residues. The CDR3 DNA is TGTGCCAGCAGCTTAGCGAACAGGGGCTCGAATTCACCCCTCCACTTT. Its protein is CASSLANRGSNSPLHF.

V is TRBV5-4 and J is TRBJ1-3, with D unclear. CDR3 length: 14 residues. CDR1 is SGHNT, CDR2 YYREEE, per germline (reference sequence). With 2 bases removed from V and 1 base from J, the gap between germline ends came to 7 bases. The CDR3 sequence is CASSFGGSGNTIYF. The CDR3 DNA sequence: TGTGCCAGCAGCTTTGGAGGATCTGGAAACACCATATATTTT.

The V call is TRBV9, the J call TRBJ1-5, with TRBD1 matching over 7 bases. V trimming: 2 bases; J trimming: 5 bases; junction bases outside the gene matches: 1. This CDR3 has 13 amino acids. Per the germline V gene, CDR1 is SGDLS and CDR2 is YYNGEE. CDR3 in amino acids: CASSVQGDQPQHF. The CDR3 DNA reads as TGTGCCAGCAGCGTGCAGGGGGATCAGCCCCAGCATTTT.